This paragraph reports one T cell receptor beta chain. Antigen unknown. The record originates from a study of shared clonotypes between healthy human individuals. Study information: CD4 naive cells filled three plates per donor, CD4 memory three, CD8 naive two and CD8 memory one.

Method: immunoSEQ multiplex PCR; TCRdb's copy keeps in-frame clones and lacks some. Of approximately 2.5 million clones in the sample, 80% to 95% were seen once. Adult donors, all healthy and HIV-negative, had no recent acute infections or vaccinations. The CD4+ fraction was divided into a CD45RA+ naive subset and a CD45RA-negative memory subset. Study-wide results and limits: Clonotype sharing among donors was expected to depend on sequencing depth.

Per the germline V gene, CDR1 is MDHEN and CDR2 is SYDVKM. V shed 6 bases, J shed 0 bases, and the junction held 5 bases outside the gene matches. The length of the CDR3 is 15 residues. Sequenced input: naive CD4+ T cells from PBMCs. Subset reported: CD45RA+ positively selected. The receptor was isolated from a man younger than 30 in good health. Some clones in this sample may be carry-over from other donors' samples. This chain connects TRBV28 to TRBJ2-4; TRBD1 agrees at 7 bases. Written as DNA, the CDR3 is TGTGCCAGCAGGTCGGGGACAGTAGCCAAAAACATTCAGTACTTC. Amino acid sequence: CASRSGTVAKNIQYF. Full variable domain (outside the CDR3, taken from reference TRBV28 and TRBJ2-4): DVKVTQSSRYLVKRTGEKVFLECVQDMDHENMFWYRQDPGLGLRLIYFSYDVKMKEKGDIPEGYSVSREKKERFSLILESASTNQTSMYLCASRSGTVAKNIQYFGAGTRLSVL.